This T cell receptor (beta chain) was sequenced for a study of OX40 agonist ivuxolimab in advanced cancers. Context from the whole study: Ivuxolimab was a fully human IgG2 agonistic monoclonal antibody targeting the costimulatory receptor OX40 (CD134). Three dose-escalation patients achieved partial responses, one with hepatocellular carcinoma and two with cutaneous melanoma. The paper reports the monotherapy dose-escalation portion (N of about 47 patients) of the phase I ivuxolimab trial. Among the approximately 50 dose-escalation patients, about 20 had hepatocellular carcinoma, roughly 15 melanoma, 9 renal cell carcinoma and 9 head and neck cancer. Intravenous ivuxolimab was administered to patients every 2 weeks at six dose levels: 0.01, 0.1, 0.3, 1.5, 3 and 10 mg/kg. Prior anti-PD-1, anti-PD-L1 or anti-CTLA-4 therapy was permitted, and approximately 40% of dose-escalation patients had received checkpoint inhibitors. The dose-escalation cohort was almost 85% male with a mean age of approximately 60 years, ranging from roughly 23 to 79. The point of sequencing TCRbeta in the periphery was to test whether ivuxolimab changed TCR sequence diversity and drove clonal T-cell expansion. The research as a whole found: After ivuxolimab, more expanded clones were found on average in CD8+ T cells than in CD4+ T cells. Low levels of normalized T-cell clonal expansion were also seen in some patients who did not respond. At doses from 0.1 to 3.0 mg/kg, clonal expansion was seen in both CD4+ and CD8+ blood T cells between baseline and week 6. Partial responders in the 0.1-3.0 mg/kg groups had among the lowest normalized peripheral clonal expansion, especially among CD8+ T cells. Which antigens the clonally expanded peripheral T cells were specific for was not determined.

Patients with a history of autoimmune disease or receiving systemic immunosuppression were excluded from the trial. Peripheral blood for TCR sequencing was drawn from every dose cohort at baseline, at cycle 4 day 1 and at cycle 7 day 1. Samples came from an open-label, multicenter, first-in-human phase I dose-escalation trial of ivuxolimab. The trial enrolled adults with locally advanced or metastatic head and neck squamous cell, hepatocellular, melanoma or renal cell carcinoma. Before TCR sequencing, CD4+ T cells and CD8+ T cells were sorted from peripheral blood as separate populations. Ends trimmed: V by 1 base, J by 7 bases; bases unmatched to a gene: 5. From its cysteine to its phenylalanine, the CDR3 spans 15 amino acids. Only the CDR3 portion is preserved as DNA: 45 bases, with reading frame beginning at the first base. The CDR1 and CDR2 encoded by the germline V gene are KGHSH and LQKENI.

To sequence the TCRbeta CDR3 region, genomic DNA was isolated from the sorted cells. The immunoSEQ Assay was used to sequence the TCRbeta CDR3 regions. This immuneACCESS table, as held by TCRdb, lists in-frame sequences with V and J called but not all clones. Of the missing ones, under half trace to an unresolved V gene in checked studies; the others have no known cause. Across this sample there are over 75,000 clones, with about 92% seen only once. Roughly 1.6% of the sample rests with the top ten. Concerning this clone: Its specific antigen is unknown. No quality values exist for individual bases; no much larger clone is one base distant.

The receptor was derived from an adult with an advanced solid tumor such as melanoma, head and neck, liver or kidney cancer. Sequencing used CD4+ or CD8+ T cells sorted from blood, obtained in a trial of the OX40 agonist ivuxolimab. The sequence is built from TRBV18 and TRBJ2-1, with 9 bases aligning to TRBD2. The DNA sequence is given as TGTGCCAGCTCACCACTAGCGGGAGTACGAAATGAGCAGTTCTTC. Translated, it gives CASSPLAGVRNEQFF.